This T cell receptor beta chain emerged from a study of blood T cell repertoires in COVID-19. Across the whole study: Acute and convalescent COVID-19 samples came from the United States, Italy and Spain. From T cells, B-cell-depleted T cells, or PBMCs came the material, which was cDNA or gDNA.

Clinical history reported by participants formed the basis on which cohorts were assigned. Method: immunoSEQ multiplex PCR; TCRdb's copy keeps in-frame clones and lacks some. The table records 150,000 to 200,000 clones, roughly 80% of them present only once. This clonotype was obtained from a woman aged 55-70 years with acute COVID-19. Sequencing was performed on PBMCs or T cells enriched from blood (not recorded which).

The DNA of the CDR3 is TGTGCCAGCAGCAACAGGGATGCGCGCTATGGCTACACCTTC. Its protein is CASSNRDARYGYTF. This rearrangement joins TRBV25-1 to TRBJ1-2; D is possibly TRBD1 (6 bases). V was pared by 6 bases and J by 4 bases, with 15 bases between. Germline values: CDR1 MGHDK, CDR2 SYGVNS. This CDR3 comprises 14 residues.